These T cell receptor beta chains were read from a single sample in a study of read filtering for tumor transcriptome and immune sequencing. MiXCR, run by TCRdb on the reads, gives a single entry per CDR3 protein. Altogether 90,000 or so distinct CDR3 sequences are present, 20% to 25% being singletons, with the ten largest covering over 9.5%. Sequencing used a population of CD138-negative cells sorted from bone marrow. These receptors all stem from a donor at least 40 years old with multiple myeloma. Both conserved end residues are part of each CDR3. The D gene is left open where the match is weak. A clone size is listed for some rows: how often the clone was seen (once, few, many), or a class if it is expanded.

v_gene: TRBV6-1
d_gene: -
j_gene: TRBJ2-3
abundance: few
CDR3aa: CASSERDNTDTQYF
CDR3nt: TGTGCCAGCAGTGAAAGGGACAACACAGATACGCAGTATTTT

v_gene: TRBV11-2
d_gene: TRBD1
j_gene: TRBJ2-5
abundance: many
CDR3aa: CASSLDRGRQETQYF
CDR3nt: TGTGCCAGCAGCTTGGACAGGGGACGGCAAGAGACCCAGTACTTC

v_gene: TRBV14
d_gene: -
j_gene: TRBJ2-1
abundance: many
CDR3aa: CASSQGGSLNNEQFF
CDR3nt: TGTGCCAGCAGCCAAGGGGGGTCCCTAAACAATGAGCAGTTCTTC

v_gene: TRBV20-1
d_gene: TRBD2
j_gene: TRBJ2-5
abundance: -
CDR3aa: CSVLTLAGGLGTQYF
CDR3nt: TGCAGTGTCCTAACACTAGCGGGGGGCTTAGGGACCCAGTACTTC

v_gene: TRBV29-1
d_gene: -
j_gene: TRBJ2-1
abundance: many
CDR3aa: CSVDGDRESTDNEQFF
CDR3nt: TGCAGCGTTGATGGAGACCGGGAATCCACGGACAATGAGCAGTTCTTC

v_gene: TRBV10-3
d_gene: -
j_gene: TRBJ1-1
abundance: many
CDR3aa: CAISETRQKAGEAFF
CDR3nt: TGTGCCATCAGTGAGACACGACAAAAGGCCGGTGAAGCTTTCTTT

v_gene: TRBV20-1
d_gene: -
j_gene: TRBJ1-6
abundance: many
CDR3aa: CSARPQGNNSPLHF
CDR3nt: TGCAGTGCTAGACCACAGGGAAACAATTCACCCCTCCACTTT

v_gene: TRBV7-8
d_gene: -
j_gene: TRBJ2-5
abundance: many
CDR3aa: CASSAEKKETQYF
CDR3nt: TGTGCCAGCAGCGCCGAGAAGAAGGAGACCCAGTACTTC

v_gene: TRBV12-3/TRBV12-4
d_gene: TRBD1
j_gene: TRBJ2-1
abundance: few
CDR3aa: CASSRDRGIDEQFF
CDR3nt: TGTGCCAGCAGTCGGGACAGGGGTATAGATGAGCAGTTCTTC

v_gene: TRBV28
d_gene: TRBD1
j_gene: TRBJ2-2
abundance: -
CDR3aa: CASTPGGGGTGELFF
CDR3nt: TGTGCCAGCACCCCAGGGGGCGGTGGCACCGGGGAGCTGTTTTTT

v_gene: TRBV20-1
d_gene: -
j_gene: TRBJ1-1
abundance: many
CDR3aa: CSAEGGTEAFF
CDR3nt: TGCAGTGCAGAGGGGGGGACTGAAGCTTTCTTT

v_gene: TRBV6-6
d_gene: TRBD2
j_gene: TRBJ2-3
abundance: many
CDR3aa: CASNRARLAPDTQYF
CDR3nt: TGTGCCAGCAACCGCGCCAGACTAGCGCCAGATACGCAGTATTTT

v_gene: TRBV5-1
d_gene: TRBD1
j_gene: TRBJ1-1
abundance: -
CDR3aa: CASSLETGGYTEAFF
CDR3nt: TGCGCCAGCAGCTTGGAGACAGGGGGTTACACTGAAGCTTTCTTT

v_gene: TRBV6-2/TRBV6-3
d_gene: -
j_gene: TRBJ2-2
abundance: -
CDR3aa: CASSFRGELFF
CDR3nt: TGTGCCAGCAGTTTTCGGGGGGAGCTGTTTTTT

v_gene: TRBV12-3/TRBV12-4
d_gene: -
j_gene: TRBJ2-3
abundance: few
CDR3aa: CASGTADTQYF
CDR3nt: TGTGCCAGCGGAACCGCGGATACGCAGTATTTT

v_gene: TRBV29-1
d_gene: -
j_gene: TRBJ2-1
abundance: many
CDR3aa: CSASPSSSYNEQFF
CDR3nt: TGCAGCGCGTCGCCATCGAGCTCCTACAATGAGCAGTTCTTC

v_gene: TRBV7-6
d_gene: TRBD1
j_gene: TRBJ1-1
abundance: many
CDR3aa: CASSLGRGTGGTEAFF
CDR3nt: TGTGCCAGCAGCTTAGGTCGGGGGACAGGGGGCACTGAAGCTTTCTTT

v_gene: TRBV5-5
d_gene: -
j_gene: TRBJ2-3
abundance: -
CDR3aa: CASSLSRDDTDTQYF
CDR3nt: TGTGCCAGCAGCTTGTCCCGGGACGACACAGATACGCAGTATTTT

v_gene: TRBV7-9
d_gene: TRBD1
j_gene: TRBJ2-1
abundance: many
CDR3aa: CASSFRGQGANEQFF
CDR3nt: TGTGCCAGCAGCTTCAGGGGACAGGGGGCCAATGAGCAGTTCTTC

v_gene: TRBV4-1
d_gene: -
j_gene: TRBJ2-3
abundance: many
CDR3aa: CASSQGPGRGDTQYF
CDR3nt: TGCGCCAGCAGCCAAGGTCCCGGTCGGGGGGATACGCAGTATTTT

v_gene: TRBV27
d_gene: TRBD1
j_gene: TRBJ2-2
abundance: many
CDR3aa: CASSFRRGQEELFF
CDR3nt: TGTGCCAGCAGTTTTCGCAGGGGGCAAGAGGAGCTGTTTTTT

v_gene: TRBV6-2/TRBV6-3
d_gene: TRBD2
j_gene: TRBJ2-7
abundance: many
CDR3aa: CASSYSAGGPYEQYF
CDR3nt: TGTGCCAGCAGTTACTCGGCGGGGGGGCCCTACGAGCAGTACTTC

v_gene: TRBV6-2/TRBV6-3
d_gene: -
j_gene: TRBJ2-1
abundance: many
CDR3aa: CASSYVARVDEQLF
CDR3nt: TGTGCCAGCAGTTACGTGGCTAGGGTCGATGAGCAGCTCTTC

v_gene: TRBV15
d_gene: -
j_gene: TRBJ2-5
abundance: -
CDR3aa: CSTSLGSGRQETQYF
CDR3nt: TGTTCCACCAGCCTTGGCAGCGGGCGGCAAGAGACCCAGTACTTC

v_gene: TRBV12-3/TRBV12-4
d_gene: TRBD1
j_gene: TRBJ2-3
abundance: many
CDR3aa: CASSRTGLEDTQYF
CDR3nt: TGTGCCAGCAGTCGGACAGGGTTAGAAGATACGCAGTATTTT

v_gene: TRBV11-2
d_gene: -
j_gene: TRBJ2-7
abundance: many
CDR3aa: CASSKYRTTSYEQYF
CDR3nt: TGTGCCAGCAGCAAATACAGGACAACCTCCTACGAGCAGTACTTC

v_gene: TRBV12-3/TRBV12-4
d_gene: TRBD1
j_gene: TRBJ1-5
abundance: -
CDR3aa: CASSARQGGNQPQHF
CDR3nt: TGTGCCAGCAGTGCCAGACAGGGCGGCAATCAGCCCCAGCATTTT

v_gene: TRBV2
d_gene: -
j_gene: TRBJ2-5
abundance: many
CDR3aa: CASTILAWETQYF
CDR3nt: TGTGCCAGCACTATACTAGCTTGGGAGACCCAGTACTTC

v_gene: TRBV5-1
d_gene: TRBD2
j_gene: TRBJ2-3
abundance: -
CDR3aa: CASSLTSGSSTDTQYF
CDR3nt: TGCGCCAGCAGCTTGACTAGCGGGTCCTCCACAGATACGCAGTATTTT

v_gene: TRBV28
d_gene: -
j_gene: TRBJ2-1
abundance: few
CDR3aa: CASSLLRAYNEQFF
CDR3nt: TGTGCCAGCAGTTTACTAAGAGCCTACAATGAGCAGTTCTTC

v_gene: TRBV18
d_gene: -
j_gene: TRBJ1-5
abundance: few
CDR3aa: CGSSPQGGQPQHF
CDR3nt: TGTGGCAGCTCACCGCAGGGTGGACAGCCCCAGCATTTT

v_gene: TRBV20-1
d_gene: -
j_gene: TRBJ2-1
abundance: medium-sized
CDR3aa: CSARDNEQFF
CDR3nt: TGCAGTGCTAGGGACAATGAGCAGTTCTTC

v_gene: TRBV19
d_gene: TRBD2
j_gene: TRBJ2-1
abundance: once
CDR3aa: CASRISGGSYNEQFF
CDR3nt: TGTGCCAGTAGAATCTCGGGGGGGTCCTACAATGAACAGTTCTTC

v_gene: TRBV3-1
d_gene: TRBD1
j_gene: TRBJ1-6
abundance: many
CDR3aa: CASSRTGAGSPLHF
CDR3nt: TGTGCCAGCAGCCGAACAGGGGCGGGATCACCCCTCCACTTT

v_gene: TRBV2
d_gene: -
j_gene: TRBJ2-3
abundance: many
CDR3aa: CASSAWEVGQYF
CDR3nt: TGTGCCAGCAGCGCCTGGGAGGTCGGGCAGTATTTT

v_gene: TRBV12-3/TRBV12-4
d_gene: -
j_gene: TRBJ1-5
abundance: many
CDR3aa: CASSFRNSNQPQHF
CDR3nt: TGTGCCAGCAGTTTCAGGAATAGCAATCAGCCCCAGCATTTT

v_gene: TRBV28
d_gene: TRBD1
j_gene: TRBJ2-7
abundance: many
CDR3aa: CASSLTGVRSYEQYF
CDR3nt: TGTGCCAGCAGCTTAACAGGGGTACGATCCTACGAGCAGTACTTC

v_gene: TRBV7-8
d_gene: TRBD2
j_gene: TRBJ2-5
abundance: many
CDR3aa: CASIELAEQETQYF
CDR3nt: TGTGCCAGCATCGAACTAGCGGAGCAAGAGACCCAGTACTTC

v_gene: TRBV28
d_gene: TRBD1
j_gene: TRBJ2-3
abundance: many
CDR3aa: CASRVTDRGRDTQYF
CDR3nt: TGTGCCAGCAGGGTTACTGACAGGGGAAGAGATACGCAGTATTTT